The rows below give T cell receptor beta chains drawn from one sample of a study of shared clonotypes between healthy human individuals. Libraries were prepared by immunoSEQ multiplex PCR; TCRdb keeps only in-frame clonotypes and omits some of them. The table includes about 600,000 clones, around three quarters detected once. Source material: PBMCs. Source of these receptors: a woman aged 40 to 49 in good health. Some clones in this sample may be carry-over from other donors' samples. CDR3s include the opening cysteine and the closing phenylalanine or tryptophan. A D gene is named only where the DNA matches it firmly. Not every row has a clone size; where given, it reads once, few, many or a size class.

j_call	v_call	clone_size	d_call	cdr3_aa	cdr3_nt
TRBJ2-3	TRBV5-1	many	TRBD1	CASSGQGQGTDTQYF	TGCGCCAGCAGCGGACAGGGGCAGGGCACAGATACGCAGTATTTT
TRBJ2-2	TRBV28	-	TRBD2	CASSPHSGRTANTGELFF	TGTGCCAGCAGTCCCCATAGCGGGAGGACGGCGAACACCGGGGAGCTGTTTTTT
TRBJ1-1	TRBV7-2	-	-	CASSPWLLNTEAFF	TGTGCCAGCAGCCCCTGGTTATTGAACACTGAAGCTTTCTTT
TRBJ2-3	TRBV18	-	-	CASSPRRGAEQNTQYF	TGTGCCAGCTCACCACGGAGGGGGGCCGAACAGAATACGCAGTATTTT
TRBJ2-7	TRBV29-1	-	TRBD1	CSVQKTGGSYEQYF	TGCAGCGTTCAAAAGACAGGGGGCTCTTACGAGCAGTACTTC
TRBJ2-1	TRBV28	-	TRBD2	CASSSPGLAGVDEQFF	TGTGCCAGCAGTTCACCGGGACTAGCGGGAGTGGATGAGCAGTTCTTC
TRBJ2-1	TRBV11-2	-	TRBD2	CASSSRTTSGTYNEQFF	TGTGCCAGCAGCTCGCGTACGACTAGCGGGACTTACAATGAGCAGTTCTTC
TRBJ1-3	TRBV18	many	-	CASSPPAGGPGNTIYF	TGTGCCAGCTCACCACCTGCTGGAGGCCCTGGAAACACCATATACTTT
TRBJ1-1	TRBV27	many	TRBD1	CASNPVKTGTNTEAFF	TGTGCCAGCAACCCCGTCAAGACAGGGACGAACACTGAAGCTTTCTTT
TRBJ2-1	TRBV6-5	-	-	CASSQQPGDEQFF	TGTGCCAGCAGTCAACAGCCTGGGGATGAGCAGTTCTTC
TRBJ2-2	TRBV7-9	-	TRBD2	CASSPRTSGRTGELFF	TGTGCCAGCAGCCCGCGGACTAGCGGGAGGACCGGGGAGCTGTTTTTT
TRBJ2-1	TRBV15	-	-	CATSRDVSYNEQFF	TGTGCCACCAGCAGAGATGTGTCATACAATGAGCAGTTCTTC
TRBJ1-5	TRBV6-5	few	-	CASKDIHSNQPQHF	TGTGCCAGCAAGGACATTCATAGCAATCAGCCCCAGCATTTT
TRBJ2-5	TRBV19	-	-	CASSIGHGMETQYF	TGTGCCAGTAGTATAGGACATGGCATGGAGACCCAGTACTTC
TRBJ2-1	TRBV18	-	TRBD2	CASSPPASGQYNEQFF	TGTGCCAGCTCCCCGCCAGCTAGCGGGCAATACAATGAGCAGTTCTTC
TRBJ2-7	TRBV15	-	TRBD1	CATSRDTGGSYEQYF	TGTGCCACCAGCAGAGATACAGGGGGCTCCTACGAGCAGTACTTC
TRBJ2-1	TRBV28	-	-	CASTGDGSLAQKQFF	TGTGCCAGCACCGGGGACGGCTCCTTAGCGCAGAAGCAGTTCTTC
TRBJ2-5	TRBV29-1	once	TRBD2	CSVGGGLAGEKVKETQYF	TGCAGCGTGGGGGGTGGACTAGCGGGAGAGAAGGTTAAAGAGACCCAGTACTTC
TRBJ2-1	TRBV5-4	few	-	CASSPIAAPRDEQFF	TGTGCCAGCAGCCCTATAGCGGCCCCAAGGGATGAGCAGTTCTTC
TRBJ1-5	TRBV7-2	-	-	CASSLRISGNQPQHF	TGTGCCAGCAGCTTAAGGATCTCGGGCAATCAGCCCCAGCATTTT
TRBJ2-7	TRBV6-1	-	-	CASSESFSGGEQYF	TGTGCCAGCAGTGAATCTTTCTCCGGGGGCGAGCAGTACTTC
TRBJ1-5	TRBV5-5	few	-	CASSLLGDQPQHF	TGTGCCAGCAGCTTATTAGGGGATCAGCCCCAGCATTTT
TRBJ1-2	TRBV27	-	-	CASSLSPVRPGYTF	TGTGCCAGCAGTTTATCCCCCGTTAGGCCCGGCTACACCTTC
TRBJ2-5	TRBV7-6	once	-	CASSLGVQETQYF	TGTGCCAGCAGCTTAGGGGTCCAAGAGACCCAGTACTTC
TRBJ2-2	TRBV29-1	-	-	CSVRSLGRTTGELFF	TGCAGCGTGCGATCCCTAGGTCGGACGACCGGGGAGCTGTTTTTT
TRBJ2-7	TRBV27	-	TRBD2	CASSLRTPKMIAGELTYEQYF	TGTGCCAGCAGTTTACGGACCCCGAAAATGATAGCGGGAGAATTAACCTACGAGCAGTACTTC
TRBJ1-1	TRBV6-1	-	-	CASSQQGGAEAFF	TGTGCCAGCAGCCAACAGGGCGGGGCTGAAGCTTTCTTT
TRBJ2-3	TRBV11-3	-	-	CASSLGDPDTQYF	TGTGCCAGCAGCTTGGGGGACCCAGATACGCAGTATTTT
TRBJ2-2	TRBV7-9	-	TRBD2	CASSNQREINTGELFF	TGTGCCAGCAGCAACCAGCGGGAGATAAACACCGGGGAGCTGTTTTTT
TRBJ2-7	TRBV30	-	TRBD2	CAWSAASGLYEQYF	TGTGCCTGGAGTGCGGCTAGCGGGCTTTACGAGCAGTACTTC
TRBJ2-3	TRBV29-1	-	TRBD2	CSVTGLAGAVDTQYF	TGCAGCGTTACAGGACTAGCGGGAGCGGTGGATACGCAGTATTTT
TRBJ2-1	TRBV6-6	once	-	CASSSQLGVNEQFF	TGTGCCAGCAGTTCCCAACTGGGGGTGAATGAGCAGTTCTTC
TRBJ2-5	TRBV27	-	-	CASSWGETQYF	TGTGCCAGCAGCTGGGGGGAGACCCAGTACTTC
TRBJ1-2	TRBV6-1	-	-	CASSERAGTYGYTF	TGTGCCAGCAGTGAACGGGCAGGGACCTATGGCTACACCTTC
TRBJ2-7	TRBV27	-	TRBD2	CASSLAGGRYEQYF	TGTGCCAGCAGTTTAGCGGGAGGGAGGTACGAGCAGTACTTC
TRBJ2-1	TRBV18	-	TRBD2	CASSLSPGTSGNNEQFF	TGTGCCAGCTCACTCTCTCCCGGGACTAGCGGCAACAATGAGCAGTTCTTC
TRBJ2-7	TRBV28	few	-	CASSSQGPSYEQYF	TGTGCCAGCAGTTCACAGGGCCCCTCCTACGAGCAGTACTTC
TRBJ2-1	TRBV5-1	few	-	CASSNQGYEQFF	TGCGCCAGCTCAAACCAGGGATATGAGCAGTTCTTC
TRBJ1-3	TRBV19	once	-	CASRVQGSGNTIYF	TGTGCCAGTAGGGTACAGGGATCTGGAAACACCATATATTTT
TRBJ2-7	TRBV2	many	-	CASSEEGVSYEQYF	TGTGCCAGCAGTGAGGAGGGGGTCTCCTACGAGCAGTACTTC
TRBJ2-1	TRBV5-1	-	TRBD2	CASSGRGGNNEQFF	TGCGCCAGCAGCGGGAGGGGCGGAAACAATGAGCAGTTCTTC